The following is a TCR beta chain sequence with its context. Its binding antigen is unknown. Within one base of it there is no much larger clone, and no base qualities were kept. Libraries were prepared through RACE. Data came from a NextSeq 500. During library preparation, unique molecular identifiers were attached to individual cDNA molecules so that TCRs could be counted in a quantitative, reproducible way. From each blood RNA sample, both TCR alpha and TCR beta chains were sequenced. As for the authors' bioinformatics: The median number of TCRs per sample was 95,638, ranging from about 20,000 to 690,600. V, J and CDR3 annotation of the TCR reads was performed with the Decombinator software suite. To make PS versus PT1 abundance plots, every sample was subsampled to the same number of TCRs (28,000). Expanded TCRs were defined as absent before sensitization and observed at least eight times at the 2-week time point. TCRdb trimmed the raw reads at Q25, called clones with MiXCR and kept productive beta chains. Rows are unified per CDR3 protein, each entry keeping the most common DNA and genes. The V and J calls were not made by the authors but by TCRdb's processing. The sample table lists more than 80,000 distinct CDR3 sequences, under 11% of them with a count of one. Of the sample, around 5% falls within the top ten clones.

The sample is drawn from a study of human T cells and chemical hapten exposure (dated by TCRdb to the early 2020s). Concerning the study at large: For sensitization, 2% DPC in acetone was applied to a 2 cm by 2 cm area of upper inner arm skin. Peripheral blood TCR repertoire changes were tracked in vivo in alopecia patients during primary and secondary sensitization to the hapten diphenylcyclopropenone (DPC). Patient blood was sampled pre-sensitization (week 0) and at 2, 6 and about 24 weeks after DPC sensitization. Libraries were pooled for sequencing, and per-sample TCR yields varied mainly because of small differences in library volumes within the pool. Patch testing was done on the upper back using Finn chambers containing 0.01% DPC, and results were scored after 6 days according to International Contact Dermatitis Research Group standards. Throughout the study period of 20 to 25 weeks, patients also received therapeutic DPC doses to the scalp every week. Alopecia areata with under or over 50% scalp involvement, alopecia totalis and alopecia universalis were represented in the patient cohort, which was mostly female. Blood for TCR sequencing was provided by twenty-nine alopecia patients at one to four time points (pre-sensitization, 2, 6 and 24 weeks).

Taken with the paper, the label for time point translates to: patch test 2, 6 weeks after DPC sensitization. The treatment or condition label, as the study defines it: therapeutic diphenylcyclopropenone sensitization with weekly scalp DPC. At each patch-test visit, blood was drawn before the patch test was applied. Patients were considered eligible if aged 18 to 70, diagnosed with alopecia and deemed suitable for DPC therapy, and patients were excluded if pregnant. Total RNA was extracted from unfractionated whole blood that had been collected in Tempus Blood RNA tubes. The paper's findings and limits, for the study overall: Patch test score correlated positively with the number of PT1 expanded TCRs, reaching significance at thresholds 8, 16 and 32 but not at 4. All patients had alopecia, a presumed autoimmune disease, so their immune response might differ from that of healthy individuals. Significantly more large CDR3 similarity clusters were formed by expanded TCRs than by pre-sensitization or healthy control sets, consistent with antigen-driven responses. Repeated subsampling changed both the strength of the expansion versus patch-test correlation and the threshold at which the correlation became significant. No change with DPC sensitization was found in the number of TCRs above 1 in 1000 frequency, and no evidence of global repertoire structure alterations was found.

The sample here was whole blood, taken in connection with sensitization to the hapten diphenylcyclopropenone (DPC). This sequence was found in a woman between 50 and 59 years old with alopecia areata. Some clones in this sample may be carry-over from other donors' samples.

The nucleotides are TGTGCCATCAGGGCCCCTAGCACAGATACGCAGTATTTT. Its coded protein is CAIRAPSTDTQYF. The chain joins TRBV10-3 to TRBJ2-3; no D gene is confidently identified. V was cut back by 6 bases and J by 0 bases, leaving a gap of 7 bases between them. The CDR3 holds 13 amino acids from the cysteine to the phenylalanine. The sequence is cut down to CDR3 DNA, 39 bases in frame from base 1. The germline V gene yields ENHRY for CDR1 and SYGVKD for CDR2.